The rows below give T cell receptor beta chains drawn from one sample of a study of cytomegalovirus exposure and HLA in healthy donors. Method: immunoSEQ multiplex PCR; TCRdb's copy keeps in-frame clones and lacks some. The data contain under 75,000 clones, 95% to 98% of them singletons. Material: PBMCs. These receptors all come from a woman aged 18-30 years in good health and CMV-seropositive. Both conserved end residues are part of each CDR3. Each record gives: D gene, V gene, J gene, clone size, CDR3 DNA, CDR3 protein. A D gene is named only where the DNA matches it firmly. Size values are once, few and many counts, or a class for expanded clones, and some rows have none.

TRBD1,TRBV7-9,TRBJ1-4,-,TGTGCCAGCGGGACAGCTAATGAAAAACTGTTTTTT,CASGTANEKLFF
TRBD2,TRBV5-1,TRBJ2-7,-,TGCGCCAGCAGCTTTCCGATACTAGCGGGAGGACCCTACGAGCAGTACTTC,CASSFPILAGGPYEQYF
TRBD2,TRBV19,TRBJ2-2,-,TGTGCCAGCCGGGCTAGCGGGAGGACCACCGGGGAGCTGTTTTTT,CASRASGRTTGELFF
-,TRBV27,TRBJ2-3,few,TGTGCCAGCAGTTTGGTAATAGCCCCACCTTTAGATACGCAGTATTTT,CASSLVIAPPLDTQYF
-,TRBV9,TRBJ1-4,-,TGTGCCAGCAGCCCCACCGGGGGGCCTTTTAATGAAAAACTGTTTTTT,CASSPTGGPFNEKLFF
TRBD1,TRBV28,TRBJ1-1,-,TGTGCCAGCAGATCCACAGGGGGCTACACTGAAGCTTTCTTT,CASRSTGGYTEAFF
TRBD2,TRBV5-1,TRBJ2-7,-,TGCGCCAGCAGCTTACAACCGACTAGCGCCAGCTACGAGCAGTACTTC,CASSLQPTSASYEQYF
-,TRBV5-8,TRBJ1-1,-,TGTGCCAGCAGCCCGGGGAGGACGGAGGGAGGTACTGAAGCTTTCTTT,CASSPGRTEGGTEAFF
-,TRBV21-1,TRBJ2-1,-,TGTGCCAGCAGCAGCCCCGGGACTAGCGCCGACAATGAGCAGTTCTTC,CASSSPGTSADNEQFF
TRBD2,TRBV7-2,TRBJ2-1,-,TGTGCCAGCAGCTTGTCTCTAGCGGAGTACAATGAGCAGTTCTTC,CASSLSLAEYNEQFF
-,TRBV10-3,TRBJ2-7,-,TGTGCCATCAGTGAGGAGGGTTGGGGTAAAGGCCACGAGCAGTACTTC,CAISEEGWGKGHEQYF
TRBD1,TRBV5-1,TRBJ1-4,-,TGCGCCAGCAGCCCCTACGACAGGGAGGCTAATGAAAAACTGTTTTTT,CASSPYDREANEKLFF
TRBD1,TRBV27,TRBJ2-5,-,TGTGCCAGTCGGACAGGTTGGGAGACCCAGTACTTC,CASRTGWETQYF
-,TRBV11-2,TRBJ1-4,once,TGTGCCAGCAGCTTAGTCTGGGGAGGCAATGAAAAACTGTTTTTT,CASSLVWGGNEKLFF
-,TRBV1,TRBJ1-3,-,TGCACCAGCGGTCTTGAGGTTGCTGGAAACACCATATATTTT,CTSGLEVAGNTIYF
TRBD2,TRBV6-6,TRBJ2-1,-,TGTGCCAGCGGAGGGTCTAGCGGGAGCTACAATGAGCAGTTCTTC,CASGGSSGSYNEQFF
TRBD1,TRBV27,TRBJ2-7,-,TGTGCCAGCAGTTTACCCGACAGGGGTCTTGACGAGCAGTACTTC,CASSLPDRGLDEQYF
TRBD1,TRBV14,TRBJ2-7,-,TGTGCCAGCAGCCAAGCGGGACAGGGGTACGAGCAGTACTTC,CASSQAGQGYEQYF
-,TRBV6-1,TRBJ2-7,-,-,CAIDSSLWQYF
TRBD2,TRBV7-2,TRBJ2-7,-,TGTGCCAGCAGCTTAGGTCTAGCGGGAGAGCAGTACTTC,CASSLGLAGEQYF
-,TRBV6-6,TRBJ2-7,-,TGTGCCAGCAGTTACTCGAAAGGGGGCGAGCAGTACTTC,CASSYSKGGEQYF
-,TRBV6-1,TRBJ1-1,-,TGTGCCAGCAGTTCTGGACAGTACACTGAAGCTTTCTTT,CASSSGQYTEAFF
-,TRBV19,TRBJ2-5,-,TGTGCCAGTAGTATGGACTCCGTTCAAGAGACCCAGTACTTC,CASSMDSVQETQYF
-,TRBV11-2,TRBJ2-1,-,TGTGCCAGCAGCTCCACCGGGACTTTGAGCTCCTACAATGAGCAGTTCTTC,CASSSTGTLSSYNEQFF
-,TRBV7-9,TRBJ2-1,once,TGTGCCAGCAGCCATCCCACAAGGGGTTCCGATGAGCAGTTCTTC,CASSHPTRGSDEQFF
-,TRBV7-9,TRBJ1-5,once,TGTGCCAGCAGCTTAGGACAGGCAGATCAGCCCCAGCATTTT,CASSLGQADQPQHF
-,TRBV2,TRBJ2-3,-,TGTGCCAGCAGTGAGGGGCAGGGACTCACAGATACGCAGTATTTT,CASSEGQGLTDTQYF
-,TRBV28,TRBJ1-2,medium-sized,TGTGCCAGCACACCGGGTGGCCCCCCTGGCTACACCTTC,CASTPGGPPGYTF
TRBD1,TRBV4-1,TRBJ2-2,-,TGCGCCAGCAGCCAGGCGGAATCAGGGGGCATCACCGGGGAGCTGTTTTTT,CASSQAESGGITGELFF
TRBD2,TRBV10-3,TRBJ2-1,-,TGTGCCATGGGGACTAGCGGGAATGACAATGAGCAGTTCTTC,CAMGTSGNDNEQFF
-,TRBV28,TRBJ2-7,-,TGTGCCAGCAGTTCAACAGGCGTCAACGAGCAGTACTTC,CASSSTGVNEQYF
-,TRBV21-1,TRBJ2-2,-,TGTGCCAGCACAGGCCCGACGAACACCGGGGAGCTGTTTTTT,CASTGPTNTGELFF
TRBD1,TRBV28,TRBJ1-1,-,TGTGCCAGCAGTTTCGGGACAGGATTCCTGAACACTGAAGCTTTCTTT,CASSFGTGFLNTEAFF
TRBD1,TRBV27,TRBJ2-7,-,TGTGCCAGCAGTTCCGGGACAGGCCGCTACGAGCAGTACTTC,CASSSGTGRYEQYF
TRBD2,TRBV9,TRBJ2-7,-,TGTGCCAGCAGCCCCCGGTCTAGCGGTTCCTACGAGCAGTACTTC,CASSPRSSGSYEQYF
TRBD1,TRBV28,TRBJ2-7,-,TGTGCCAGCAGCCGTCCTCGCCGGTCCGACAGGGGGGGGTACGAGCAGTACTTC,CASSRPRRSDRGGYEQYF
TRBD1,TRBV27,TRBJ2-3,-,TGTGCCATCCGCGGACAGGCTAGCACAGATACGCAGTATTTT,CAIRGQASTDTQYF
TRBD1,TRBV4-1,TRBJ1-2,-,TGCGCCAGCAGGGATCACAGGGGGCTTAACTATGGCTACACCTTC,CASRDHRGLNYGYTF
-,TRBV5-4,TRBJ1-1,-,TGTGCCAGCAGCTCCAGGTCGGTCGGGAACACTGAAGCTTTCTTT,CASSSRSVGNTEAFF
-,TRBV9,TRBJ2-3,-,TGTGCCAGCAGCACGCGACTAGCAGATACGCAGTATTTT,CASSTRLADTQYF
TRBD1,TRBV10-3,TRBJ1-1,-,TGTGCCATCAGAGTGGGACAGGGGACTGAAGCTTTCTTT,CAIRVGQGTEAFF
TRBD1,TRBV15,TRBJ2-5,-,TGTGCCACCAGCAGAGATTATACAGGGGGAAACCAAGAGACCCAGTACTTC,CATSRDYTGGNQETQYF
TRBD2,TRBV25-1,TRBJ2-3,once,TGTGCCAGCAGTGCGACTAGCGGGAGTGCAGATACGCAGTATTTT,CASSATSGSADTQYF
-,TRBV19,TRBJ2-7,-,TGTGCCAGTAGTATAGCCCCGGGACATACGTACGAGCAGTACTTC,CASSIAPGHTYEQYF
TRBD1,TRBV28,TRBJ2-5,-,TGTGCCAGCAGTCGTACCCGGACAGGGCCCGAGACCCAGTACTTC,CASSRTRTGPETQYF
-,TRBV2,TRBJ1-1,-,TGTGCCAGCAGTGATGAACAGAACACTGAAGCTTTCTTT,CASSDEQNTEAFF
-,TRBV30,TRBJ2-7,-,TGTGCCTGGGGCCGTGCTTACGAGCAGTACTTC,CAWGRAYEQYF
TRBD1,TRBV27,TRBJ2-7,-,TGTGCCAGCAGGACAGGGGGCGCCCCCTACGAGCAGTACTTC,CASRTGGAPYEQYF
-,TRBV5-6,TRBJ2-5,-,TGTGCCAGCAGCTTTAAAGCAGAGACCCAGTACTTC,CASSFKAETQYF
-,TRBV30,TRBJ1-2,once,TGTGCCTGGCAGGGGAACGGATTCCATGGCTACACCTTC,CAWQGNGFHGYTF
-,TRBV5-1,TRBJ2-7,-,TGCGCCAGCAGCTTGGATCGCGGGGAGGTGCAGTACTTC,CASSLDRGEVQYF
-,TRBV11-2,TRBJ2-7,once,TGTGCCAGCAGCTTAAGCCCGGCTAGCCCTGACTTC,CASSLSPASPDF
-,TRBV6-1,TRBJ2-7,once,TGTGCCAGCACCCTAAGGGCAGGGGGGTTTAGAATAAAGTACTTC,CASTLRAGGFRIKYF
-,TRBV4-1,TRBJ1-1,-,TGCGCCAGCAGCCAAGATAAGCAGGGAAGGGCTGAAGCTTTCTTT,CASSQDKQGRAEAFF
-,TRBV11-3,TRBJ2-1,-,TGTGCCAGCGGTCACAGGGTCGGTGAGCAGTTCTTC,CASGHRVGEQFF
-,TRBV30,TRBJ1-2,-,TGTGCCTGGAGTGTGGAGGGTCTAGCTAACTATGGCTACACCTTC,CAWSVEGLANYGYTF
-,TRBV28,TRBJ2-1,-,TGTGCCAGCAGGATTCTAGCAAACTCCTACAATGAGCAGTTCTTC,CASRILANSYNEQFF
TRBD1,TRBV5-1,TRBJ2-7,-,TGCGCCAGCAGCTTGGGGGACAGGGACTCCTACGAGCAGTACTTC,CASSLGDRDSYEQYF
-,TRBV11-1,TRBJ2-1,-,TGTGCCAGCAGCTTAGAGGGAGCAAACAATGAGCAGTTCTTC,CASSLEGANNEQFF
TRBD1,TRBV9,TRBJ2-1,-,TGTGCCAGCAGCGTTACACCGGACAGGGAATCTTTCAATGAGCAGTTCTTC,CASSVTPDRESFNEQFF